These T cell receptor beta chains were read from a single sample in a study of blood T cell repertoires in COVID-19. Using immunoSEQ multiplex PCR, the repertoire was profiled, and TCRdb retains in-frame clones only, with some absent. The repertoire has 140,000 to 150,000 clones, around 80% of them found once; the top ten carry roughly 10%. Sample: peripheral blood. The receptors were sampled from a man between 60 and 75 years old with active or convalescent COVID-19. The CDR3 runs from the conserved cysteine through the conserved F or W. A D gene is named only where the DNA matches it firmly. Not all rows give a size; the values are once, few, many and, for expanded clones, a class.

>.|once|TRBV5-8|TRBJ1-6
TGTGCCAGCAGCTCATTCACAGGGTTGGATTCACCCCTCCACTTT
CASSSFTGLDSPLHF
>.|.|TRBV4-3|TRBJ1-2
TGCGCCAGCAGCCAAGAAGGGGTCCGGAACTATGGCTACACCTTC
CASSQEGVRNYGYTF
>TRBD2|.|TRBV15|TRBJ2-1
TGTGCCACCAGCGAAGCGGGGGGCCGAACCTTCTACAATGAGCAGTTCTTC
CATSEAGGRTFYNEQFF
>TRBD1|.|TRBV5-5|TRBJ2-5
TGTGCCAGCACCACAGGGGACGGAGAGACCCAGTACTTC
CASTTGDGETQYF
>TRBD1|.|TRBV7-6|TRBJ2-7
TGTGCCAGCAGCCTCAGCGAACAGGGGCCCTACGAGCAGTACTTC
CASSLSEQGPYEQYF
>TRBD1|.|TRBV29-1|TRBJ1-2
TGCAGCGTTGCGGGGACAGGGGATTCTAACTATGGCTACACCTTC
CSVAGTGDSNYGYTF
>TRBD1|.|TRBV27|TRBJ2-1
TGTGCCAGCAGTTCTCGCCGGGACAGGGTCTATGAGCAGTTCTTC
CASSSRRDRVYEQFF
>.|.|TRBV4-1|TRBJ1-1
TGCGCCAGCAGCTGGCATGAAATGAACACTGAAGCTTTCTTT
CASSWHEMNTEAFF
>TRBD1|once|TRBV19|TRBJ1-5
TGTGCCAGTAAGATACAGGGGACCAATCAGCCCCAGCATTTT
CASKIQGTNQPQHF
>.|.|TRBV18|TRBJ1-5
TGTGCCAGCTCACCACTAGGACAAGAAAATCAGCCCCAGCATTTT
CASSPLGQENQPQHF
>TRBD1|.|TRBV7-2|TRBJ2-2
TGTGCCAGCAGCTTTGTGGGGACAGGGACGGTCGGGGAGCTGTTTTTT
CASSFVGTGTVGELFF
>.|.|TRBV4-1|TRBJ2-5
TGCGCCAGTACACTAACCCACGGGGAGACCCAGTACTTC
CASTLTHGETQYF
>.|.|TRBV18|TRBJ1-4
TGTGCCAGCTCACCACCGAGCCAGGGCGGCGAAAAACTGTTTTTT
CASSPPSQGGEKLFF
>.|few|TRBV11-2|TRBJ1-2
TGTGCCAGCAGCGCGGCAGGGGCGGGCTACACCTTC
CASSAAGAGYTF
>.|.|TRBV7-2|TRBJ1-2
TGTGCCAGCAGCTTAAGTCAGGATCTCGGCTACACCTTC
CASSLSQDLGYTF
>.|.|TRBV6-1|TRBJ1-4
TGTGCCAGCAGTGAAAATACAGGGAGTAATGAAAAACTGTTTTTT
CASSENTGSNEKLFF
>TRBD1|.|TRBV13|TRBJ1-2
TGTGCCAGCAGCTTAAGCCTACAGGGGGCTGGGGGTGGCTACACCTTC
CASSLSLQGAGGGYTF
>.|.|TRBV27|TRBJ1-2
TGTGCCAGCAGTCTTCTTAAACCAGGGGCTTCTGGTGGCTACACCTTC
CASSLLKPGASGGYTF
>TRBD1|few|TRBV6-5|TRBJ1-5
TGTGCCAGCAGCCCGACAGGGAGCAACCAGCCCCAGCATTTT
CASSPTGSNQPQHF
>.|.|TRBV5-1|TRBJ2-1
TGCGCCAGTGCAGTGGGCGGGGGCACCCCGGGTGAGCAGTTCTTC
CASAVGGGTPGEQFF
>.|.|TRBV5-8|TRBJ1-4
TGTGCCAGCAGCTTGGGGGGAGTGGGCGAAAAACTGTTTTTT
CASSLGGVGEKLFF
>.|few|TRBV11-3|TRBJ1-1
TGTGCCAGCAGCGTCCGGGTGAACACTGAAGCTTTCTTT
CASSVRVNTEAFF
>.|.|TRBV5-8|TRBJ1-5
TGTGCCAGCAGCTCGCGGGGGGGGGCTGATCAGCCCCAGCATTTT
CASSSRGGADQPQHF
>.|.|TRBV5-4|TRBJ1-5
TGTGCCAGCAGCTTGGATTCAGATCAGCCCCAGCATTTT
CASSLDSDQPQHF
>.|.|TRBV7-8|TRBJ2-3
TGTGCCAGCAGCCCATGGCGGGACAGCACAGATACGCAGTATTTT
CASSPWRDSTDTQYF
>TRBD1|.|TRBV15|TRBJ1-1
TGTGCCACCAGGAGAGGACAGGGGAGACCTGAAGCTTTCTTT
CATRRGQGRPEAFF
>TRBD2|.|TRBV5-6|TRBJ2-5
TGTGCCAGCAGCTTGCAAGCGGGAGAGGTTGAGACCCAGTACTTC
CASSLQAGEVETQYF
>.|.|TRBV11-3|TRBJ1-1
TGTGCCAGCAGCTTAGAGGGGGCGACTGAAGCTTTCTTT
CASSLEGATEAFF
>TRBD2|few|TRBV5-5|TRBJ2-5
TGTGCCAGCAGCGGATGGACTAGCGTGGAGACCCAGTACTTC
CASSGWTSVETQYF
>.|.|TRBV5-4|TRBJ1-4
TGTGCCAGCAGCCCTGGCGGGGGGGCAGCTAATGAAAAACTGTTTTTT
CASSPGGGAANEKLFF
>TRBD2|.|TRBV6-6|TRBJ2-3
TGTGCCAGCAGTCAACTAGCGGGAGGCACAGATACGCAGTATTTT
CASSQLAGGTDTQYF
>.|.|TRBV7-8|TRBJ2-1
TGTGCCAGCAGTTTCGGTCCCCTAGAATACAATGAGCAGTTCTTC
CASSFGPLEYNEQFF